A selection of T cell receptor beta chains follows, all from one sample in a study of T cell responses to AZD1222 COVID-19 vaccine. Produced via immunoSEQ multiplex PCR; TCRdb's table is partial and in-frame only. The data show 170,000 or so clones, approximately 86% seen once. This specimen consisted of peripheral blood, obtained on day 0 of AZD1222 vaccination. Every receptor here comes from an adult in good health. CDR3s include the opening cysteine and the closing phenylalanine or tryptophan. D genes are given only for firm matches. Clone size is not always given. Where it is, it says once, few, many or a class for expanded clones.

clone_size	d_call	j_call	v_call	cdr3_aa	cdr3_nt
-	-	TRBJ1-2	TRBV3-1/TRBV3-2	CASSQRQSRYGYTF	TGTGCCAGCAGCCAACGACAGTCAAGATATGGCTACACCTTC
-	TRBD1	TRBJ1-2	TRBV10-3	CAISQMTGYYGYTF	TGTGCCATCAGCCAAATGACAGGGTACTATGGCTACACCTTC
-	-	TRBJ2-7	TRBV4-1	CASSQDPRASYEQYF	TGCGCCAGCAGCCAAGACCCCAGGGCCTCCTACGAGCAGTACTTC
-	TRBD1	TRBJ2-5	TRBV7-6	CASSLKDRRYPQETQYF	TGTGCCAGCAGCTTAAAGGACAGGAGATATCCCCAAGAGACCCAGTACTTC
-	TRBD1	TRBJ1-1	TRBV3-1/TRBV3-2	CASSQPGQGARKAFF	TGTGCCAGCAGCCAACCGGGACAGGGGGCTAGAAAAGCTTTCTTT
-	-	TRBJ1-1	TRBV11-3	CASSKGMNTEAFF	TGTGCCAGCAGCAAGGGCATGAACACTGAAGCTTTCTTT
-	TRBD1	TRBJ1-1	TRBV2	CASSKGQGRTNTEAFF	TGTGCCAGCAGTAAAGGACAGGGGAGGACGAACACTGAAGCTTTCTTT
-	-	TRBJ1-1	TRBV30	CAWSVLPSLIPGVFTEAFF	TGTGCCTGGAGTGTGCTCCCTTCTCTCATCCCCGGAGTTTTCACTGAAGCTTTCTTT
-	-	TRBJ1-1	TRBV11-3	CASSPGGQGNTEAFF	TGTGCCAGCAGCCCCGGGGGCCAGGGGAACACTGAAGCTTTCTTT
-	-	TRBJ1-1	TRBV19	CASSWRGTEAFF	TGTGCCAGTAGTTGGCGGGGCACTGAAGCTTTCTTT
few	-	TRBJ1-5	TRBV19	CASSTLGGSNQPQHF	TGTGCCAGTAGTACCTTAGGGGGGAGCAATCAGCCCCAGCATTTT
-	-	TRBJ2-1	TRBV3-1/TRBV3-2	CASSQDWLGRSVF	TGTGCCAGCAGCCAAGACTGGCTAGGCCGGTCGGTCTTC
-	-	TRBJ2-1	TRBV5-1	CASSQRGWTEIYNEQFF	TGCGCCAGCAGTCAGAGGGGTTGGACAGAGATCTACAATGAGCAGTTCTTC
-	-	TRBJ2-1	TRBV6-5	CASSRGARPSNEQFF	TGTGCCAGCAGTAGAGGGGCTAGGCCCTCAAATGAGCAGTTCTTC
-	-	TRBJ1-2	TRBV20-1	CSATGSYGYTF	TGCAGTGCAACAGGGAGCTATGGCTACACCTTC
-	TRBD1	TRBJ2-7	TRBV19	CASSTGQGSNEQYF	TGTGCCAGTAGTACGGGACAGGGGAGTAACGAGCAGTACTTC
-	TRBD2	TRBJ2-7	TRBV18	CASSPGTTSYEQYF	TGTGCCAGCTCACCAGGGACTACATCCTACGAGCAGTACTTC
-	TRBD2	TRBJ2-3	TRBV7-8	CASTALTSGTTDTQYF	TGTGCCAGCACCGCCCTAACTAGCGGGACGACAGATACGCAGTATTTT
-	-	TRBJ1-5	TRBV4-1	CASSQDLNQPQHF	TGCGCCAGCAGCCAAGATCTGAATCAGCCCCAGCATTTT
once	-	TRBJ2-2	TRBV9	CASSGDPAGELFF	TGTGCCAGCAGCGGCGACCCGGCCGGGGAGCTGTTTTTT
-	TRBD2	TRBJ2-7	TRBV24-1	CATSSGGNSYEQYF	TGTGCCACCTCCTCGGGGGGGAACTCCTACGAGCAGTACTTC
-	-	TRBJ2-2	TRBV24-1	CACRMNTGELFF	TGTGCGTGTAGGATGAACACCGGGGAGCTGTTTTTT
-	TRBD1	TRBJ1-5	TRBV5-1	CASSLDVDRGHSNQPQHF	TGCGCCAGCAGCTTGGATGTGGACAGGGGGCATAGCAATCAGCCCCAGCATTTT
-	-	TRBJ1-2	TRBV28	CASSLRGNGYTF	TGTGCCAGCAGTTTACGGGGGAATGGCTACACCTTC
once	-	TRBJ2-1	TRBV9	CASSVRGRETLYNEQFF	TGTGCCAGCAGCGTGAGGGGGCGGGAGACACTCTACAATGAGCAGTTCTTC
few	TRBD1	TRBJ1-4	TRBV6-5	CASSNADRVWEKLFF	TGTGCCAGCAGCAACGCGGACAGGGTTTGGGAAAAACTGTTTTTT
-	-	TRBJ2-5	TRBV7-3	CASSRAQRQETQYF	TGTGCCAGCAGCCGCGCCCAGCGACAAGAGACCCAGTACTTC
-	-	TRBJ2-5	TRBV27	CASSLSQSGGGQETQYF	TGTGCCAGCAGTTTATCGCAGTCAGGGGGGGGGCAAGAGACCCAGTACTTC
-	-	TRBJ1-2	TRBV6-5	CASSPSTGHYGYTF	TGTGCCAGCAGTCCTTCGACAGGTCACTATGGCTACACCTTC
-	-	TRBJ1-1	TRBV28	CASSGRNTEAFF	TGTGCCAGCAGTGGCCGGAACACTGAAGCTTTCTTT
-	-	TRBJ2-7	TRBV3-1/TRBV3-2	CASSEDISSYEQYF	TGTGCCAGCAGCGAAGACATCAGCTCCTACGAGCAGTACTTC
-	-	TRBJ1-1	TRBV29-1	CSASGGMNTEAFF	TGCAGCGCCTCGGGGGGGATGAACACTGAAGCTTTCTTT